The 13 T cell receptor beta chains below all came from one sample that was sequenced in a study of radiation and T cells in renal cell carcinoma. TCRdb's copy holds only in-frame clones and misses some; the assay was immunoSEQ multiplex PCR. The profile shows tens of thousands of clones, 70% to 90% of them singletons. Stated time point: blood 2 weeks post-SBRT. As to treatment: 15 Gy SBRT to primary tumor, nephrectomy 4 weeks later. The specimen comprised blood, sampled from a patient whose treatment included radiotherapy and nephrectomy. Source of these receptors: a woman aged 45-65 years with renal cell carcinoma.

In its sample, this clone was seen once. The rearrangement links TRBV7-6 to TRBJ2-7; 12 nucleotides align to TRBD2. CDR3 size: 18 residues. After removal of 0 bases from V and 1 base from J, the junction contained 7 bases not matched to a gene. The V gene's germline CDR1 is SGHVS and CDR2 FNYEAQ. The CDR3 DNA is TGTGCCAGCAGCTTAGCGGGCACTAGCGGGAGGAAGTCCTACGAGCAGTACTTC. Protein product: CASSLAGTSGRKSYEQYF.

The chain couples TRBV7-6 to TRBJ2-1, with TRBD2 identical over 8 bases. Germline V gene sequence: CDR1 SGHVS, CDR2 FNYEAQ. The CDR3 contains 16 residues. Trimming took 3 bases from V and 4 from J; bases not matched to a gene: 8. CDR3 residues: CASSFTRGGGYNEQFF. The CDR3, as DNA: TGTGCCAGCAGCTTTACTCGGGGGGGCGGTTACAATGAGCAGTTCTTC.

The chain recombines TRBV5-1 with TRBJ2-3, with 10 nucleotides matching TRBD1. CDR1 and CDR2 (germline): SGHRS, YFSETQ. J was trimmed by 3 bases and V by 7 bases; bases with no gene match: 8. This CDR3 is built from 15 residues. The CDR3 protein is CASRSEDRGTDTQYF. CDR3 in DNA: TGCGCCAGCCGAAGCGAGGACAGGGGGACAGATACGCAGTATTTT.

This chain uses TRBV13 with TRBJ2-5; TRBD2 might be the D (5 bases). The CDR3 loop spans 13 amino acids. With 0 bases removed from V and 7 bases from J, the gap between germline ends came to 9 bases. Germline CDR1 and CDR2: PRHDT and FYEKMQ (reference sequence). Here the CDR3 DNA reads TGTGCCAGCAGCTTAGGACTAGTCGGGACCCAGTACTTC. As protein: CASSLGLVGTQYF.

The chain combines TRBV7-2 with TRBJ1-1; 7 bases agree with TRBD1. This CDR3 is 14 amino acids long. CDR1 and CDR2 from the germline V gene are SGHTA and FQGNSA. Germline trimming cut 5 bases from V and 5 bases from J; bases unmatched to any gene: 8. The CDR3 DNA reads TGTGCCAGCAGCGCCAACTCAGGGGGTACTGAAGCTTTCTTT. This encodes CASSANSGGTEAFF. Full variable domain (rest looked up from reference TRBV7-2 and TRBJ1-1): GAGVSQSPSNKVTEKGKDVELRCDPISGHTALYWYRQSLGQGLEFLIYFQGNSAPDKSGLPSDRFSAERTGGSVSTLTIQRTQQEDSAVYLCASSANSGGTEAFFGQGTRLTVV.

This chain links TRBV29-1 with TRBJ2-1, with 8 bases fitting TRBD1. From germline, CDR1 is SQVTM and CDR2 ANQGSEA. This CDR3 is 13 amino acids long. With V trimmed by 4 bases and J by 3 bases, 2 bases remained unmatched. CDR3 protein: CSVGDRGYNEQFF. The CDR3 DNA sequence: TGCAGCGTTGGTGACAGGGGCTACAATGAGCAGTTCTTC.

In nucleotides, the CDR3 is TGTGCCAGCAGCTTCTCCGGGACTAGCGGGGGGCGGGGTCTCAATGAGCAGTTCTTC. It yields the protein CASSFSGTSGGRGLNEQFF. The V and J genes are TRBV7-6 and TRBJ2-1; 15 bases match TRBD2. Germline V lookup: CDR1 SGHVS, CDR2 FNYEAQ. The CDR3 is 19 amino acids. The V and J ends lost 3 bases and 6 bases, in that order; junction bases with no gene match: 12.

This clone has more than one count but fewer than ten. This chain uses TRBV4-3 with TRBJ1-4, with 8 bases fitting TRBD1. The germline gives CDR1 LGHNA, CDR2 YSLEER. Germline trimming cut 4 bases from V and 10 bases from J; bases unmatched to any gene: 14. This CDR3 has 16 residues. CDR3 protein: CASSRVRTGTNAKLFF. The CDR3 nucleotides read TGCGCCAGCAGCCGGGTGCGGACAGGGACCAACGCAAAACTGTTTTTT.

This sequence joins TRBV7-2 and TRBJ1-2; maybe TRBD1 (5 bases). V was shortened by 5 bases and J by 8 bases, with 12 bases between the two germline ends. This CDR3 has 12 amino acids. Germline-derived CDR1 and CDR2 are SGHTA and FQGNSA. The CDR3 nucleotides read TGTGCCAGCAGCCCCGGGGACTGGGGCTACACCTTC. It encodes CASSPGDWGYTF.

This clone has just a few counts. The J gene is TRBJ1-2, the V gene TRBV30; 7 bases match TRBD1. Germline-derived CDR1 and CDR2 are GTSNPN and SVGIG (reference sequence). CDR3 size: 15 residues. V lost 1 base to trimming and J lost 2 bases; unmatched junction nucleotides: 7. CDR3 loop: CAWSGISTGNYGYTF. The CDR3 bases are TGTGCCTGGAGTGGGATCTCGACAGGGAACTATGGCTACACCTTC.

This clone was counted a single time. This rearrangement joins TRBV7-9 to TRBJ2-1, with D possibly matching TRBD1 (6 bases). Germline V lookup: CDR1 SEHNR, CDR2 FQNEAQ (reference sequence). The V gene lost 1 base and the J gene lost 1 base, with 8 bases spanning the gap. The CDR3 is 15 residues long. For the CDR3, the DNA is TGTGCCAGCAGCTTAGACAGGGTGTCCTACAATGAGCAGTTCTTC. Translation: CASSLDRVSYNEQFF.

J is TRBJ1-4 and V is TRBV5-1; TRBD1 is a possible D gene (6 bases). The V end was cut by 0 bases, the J end by 8 bases, with 14 bases between. CDR3 length: 15 residues. The germline CDR1 and CDR2 sequences are SGHRS and YFSETQ. DNA of the CDR3: TGCGCCAGCAGCTTGGAGGGACAAAAGGGCGAAAAACTGTTTTTT. Residues: CASSLEGQKGEKLFF.

The V and J genes are TRBV4-3 and TRBJ2-7; D not certain. The CDR3 consists of 13 residues. Trimming left V 2 bases short and J 5 bases short, with 10 bases between. Germline CDR1 is LGHNA and CDR2 is YSLEER. The chain's CDR3 is CASSQSPTNEQYF. DNA of the CDR3: TGCGCCAGCAGCCAAAGCCCTACAAACGAGCAGTACTTC.